This T cell receptor (beta chain) was profiled in a study of shared clonotypes between healthy human individuals. Trimming stripped 0 bases from V and 3 bases from J, with 9 bases between. Germline loops: CDR1 GTSNPN, CDR2 SVGIG (reference sequence). The CDR3 sequence is 13 residues long. Produced via immunoSEQ multiplex PCR; TCRdb's table is partial and in-frame only. The data hold some 2.1 million clones, with 85% to 95% observed a single time. This clone was found once. The sequence derives from a man younger than 35 in good health. The sample was naive CD4+ T cells sorted from blood. Subset: CD45RA+ positively selected. The chain employs TRBV30 and TRBJ2-7, with D maybe TRBD2 (6 bases). The CDR3 sequence: CAWSVEGNYEQYF. CDR3 nucleotides: TGTGCCTGGAGTGTGGAGGGCAACTACGAGCAGTACTTC.